A selection of T cell receptor beta chains follows, all from one sample in a study of early stage breast cancer tumors. Sequenced by immunoSEQ multiplex PCR; TCRdb stores in-frame clones only, minus some. This table has 60,000 to 80,000 clones, around 80% appearing once. The sequencing sample was made of blood. These receptors all come from a person between 60 and 70 years old with breast cancer. Both conserved end residues are part of each CDR3. The D gene is left open where the match is weak. Clone sizes are given selectively: once, few, many, or a class where the clone is expanded.

J gene: TRBJ2-3; V gene: TRBV7-3; D gene: .; clone size: .; CDR3 DNA: TGTGCCAGCAGCTTATTCGCGGGAAGCACAGATACGCAGTATTTT; CDR3 protein: CASSLFAGSTDTQYF
J gene: TRBJ1-4; V gene: TRBV11-2; D gene: .; clone size: .; CDR3 DNA: TGTGCCAGCACCTGGGCGAATGAAAAACTGTTTTTT; CDR3 protein: CASTWANEKLFF
J gene: TRBJ2-2; V gene: TRBV5-4; D gene: TRBD2; clone size: .; CDR3 DNA: TGTGCCAGCAGCTTGACGGGGGGGCCGACCGGGGAGCTGTTTTTT; CDR3 protein: CASSLTGGPTGELFF
J gene: TRBJ2-7; V gene: TRBV30; D gene: .; clone size: .; CDR3 DNA: TGTGCCTGCCTTCACCGTCGGGCGTCGAGCTCCTACGAGCAGTACTTC; CDR3 protein: CACLHRRASSSYEQYF
J gene: TRBJ2-2; V gene: TRBV5-1; D gene: .; clone size: .; CDR3 DNA: TGCGCCAGCAGCGAGATCGGGGTGGGGAACACCGGGGAGCTGTTTTTT; CDR3 protein: CASSEIGVGNTGELFF
J gene: TRBJ1-5; V gene: TRBV2; D gene: TRBD1; clone size: .; CDR3 DNA: TGTGCCAGCAGTGAGGGGACAGGACGCAATCAGCCCCAGCATTTT; CDR3 protein: CASSEGTGRNQPQHF
J gene: TRBJ1-1; V gene: TRBV15; D gene: .; clone size: .; CDR3 DNA: TGTGCCACCAGCAGAGGATGGGACACTGAAGCTTTCTTT; CDR3 protein: CATSRGWDTEAFF
J gene: TRBJ2-5; V gene: TRBV13; D gene: TRBD2; clone size: .; CDR3 DNA: TGTGCCAGCAGCCGCGCCCAAGCGGGGGCAGAGACCCAGTACTTC; CDR3 protein: CASSRAQAGAETQYF
J gene: TRBJ1-4; V gene: TRBV18; D gene: .; clone size: .; CDR3 DNA: TGTGCCAGCTCGCGGGGAGCTAATGAAAAACTGTTTTTT; CDR3 protein: CASSRGANEKLFF
J gene: TRBJ2-7; V gene: TRBV7-6; D gene: .; clone size: .; CDR3 DNA: TGTGCCAGCAGCTTGGGTGACGAGCAGTACTTC; CDR3 protein: CASSLGDEQYF
J gene: TRBJ2-1; V gene: TRBV5-5; D gene: .; clone size: .; CDR3 DNA: TGTGCCAGCAGCCTGGGATGGGGGAGCTCCTACAATGAGCAGTTCTTC; CDR3 protein: CASSLGWGSSYNEQFF
J gene: TRBJ2-3; V gene: TRBV15; D gene: .; clone size: .; CDR3 DNA: TGTGCCACCAGCAGCAGGTTCTCTAGCTCAGATACGCAGTATTTT; CDR3 protein: CATSSRFSSSDTQYF
J gene: TRBJ1-3; V gene: TRBV6-5; D gene: .; clone size: .; CDR3 DNA: TGTGCCAGCAGCCCCCCAGGGGTGAAGGGAAACACCATATATTTT; CDR3 protein: CASSPPGVKGNTIYF
J gene: TRBJ2-5; V gene: TRBV6-1; D gene: .; clone size: .; CDR3 DNA: TGTGCCAGCAGTTCCGGGTCCTGGGGAGTGGAGACCCAGTACTTC; CDR3 protein: CASSSGSWGVETQYF
J gene: TRBJ2-1; V gene: TRBV10-3; D gene: TRBD2; clone size: .; CDR3 DNA: TGTGCCAGCAGAGGCGGGAGGCACCACAATGAGCAGTTCTTC; CDR3 protein: CASRGGRHHNEQFF
J gene: TRBJ1-6; V gene: TRBV5-6; D gene: .; clone size: .; CDR3 DNA: TGTGCCAGCAGCCAAATGCGGTCCTATAATTCACCCCTCCACTTT; CDR3 protein: CASSQMRSYNSPLHF
J gene: TRBJ2-1; V gene: TRBV5-1; D gene: TRBD2; clone size: .; CDR3 DNA: TGCGCCAGCAGCTCCCGCTGGGCGGGAGAAAACCCCTCCTACAATGAGCAGTTCTTC; CDR3 protein: CASSSRWAGENPSYNEQFF
J gene: TRBJ2-1; V gene: TRBV7-9; D gene: .; clone size: .; CDR3 DNA: TGTGCCAGCAGCCCCCCCGGAGGAGTACATGAGCAGTTCTTC; CDR3 protein: CASSPPGGVHEQFF
J gene: TRBJ2-7; V gene: TRBV4-2; D gene: TRBD1; clone size: .; CDR3 DNA: TGTGCCAGCAGCCAAACCGGGACAGGGATCTCCTACGAGCAGTACTTC; CDR3 protein: CASSQTGTGISYEQYF
J gene: TRBJ1-1; V gene: TRBV7-9; D gene: .; clone size: few; CDR3 DNA: TGTGCCAGCAGCTTAGAGGGGGGTACTGAAGCTTTCTTT; CDR3 protein: CASSLEGGTEAFF
J gene: TRBJ2-5; V gene: TRBV9; D gene: TRBD2; clone size: .; CDR3 DNA: TGTGCCAGCAGCGTAGGCTCTAGCGGGGTTGAGACCCAGTACTTC; CDR3 protein: CASSVGSSGVETQYF
J gene: TRBJ2-6; V gene: TRBV7-3; D gene: .; clone size: .; CDR3 DNA: TGTGCCAGCAGCTTATTTTCCGGGTCTGGGGCCAACGTCCTGACTTTC; CDR3 protein: CASSLFSGSGANVLTF
J gene: TRBJ2-2; V gene: TRBV30; D gene: TRBD2; clone size: .; CDR3 DNA: TGTGCCTGGCCGGGGGGGACCGGGGAGCTGTTTTTT; CDR3 protein: CAWPGGTGELFF
J gene: TRBJ2-5; V gene: TRBV9; D gene: TRBD2; clone size: few; CDR3 DNA: TGTGCCAGCAGCGTAGCTGGGATAGCGGGGGGGCTGGAGCAAGAGACCCAGTACTTC; CDR3 protein: CASSVAGIAGGLEQETQYF